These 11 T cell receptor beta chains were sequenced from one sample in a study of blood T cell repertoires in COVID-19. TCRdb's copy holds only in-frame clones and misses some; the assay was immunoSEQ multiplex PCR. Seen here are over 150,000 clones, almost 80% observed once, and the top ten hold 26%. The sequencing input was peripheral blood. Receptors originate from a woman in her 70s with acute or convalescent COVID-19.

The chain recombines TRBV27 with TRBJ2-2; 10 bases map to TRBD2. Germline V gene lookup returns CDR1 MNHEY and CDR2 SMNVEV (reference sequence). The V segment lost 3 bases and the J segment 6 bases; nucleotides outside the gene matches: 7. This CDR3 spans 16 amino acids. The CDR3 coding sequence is TGTGCCAGCAGTTTTACTAGCGGGACTATAGCCGGGGAGCTGTTTTTT. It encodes CASSFTSGTIAGELFF.

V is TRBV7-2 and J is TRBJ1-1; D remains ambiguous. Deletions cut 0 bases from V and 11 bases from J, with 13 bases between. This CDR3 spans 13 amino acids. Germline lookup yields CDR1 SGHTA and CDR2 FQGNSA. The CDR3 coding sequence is TGTGCCAGCAGCTTAGCCGGGAGCGGGCAGGCTTTCTTT. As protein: CASSLAGSGQAFF.

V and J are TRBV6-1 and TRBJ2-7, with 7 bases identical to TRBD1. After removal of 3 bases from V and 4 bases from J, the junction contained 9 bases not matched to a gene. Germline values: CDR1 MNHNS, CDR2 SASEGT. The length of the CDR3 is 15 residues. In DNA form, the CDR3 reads TGTGCCAGCAGTGATTGGGGGACAGCTCCTTACGAGCAGTACTTC. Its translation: CASSDWGTAPYEQYF.

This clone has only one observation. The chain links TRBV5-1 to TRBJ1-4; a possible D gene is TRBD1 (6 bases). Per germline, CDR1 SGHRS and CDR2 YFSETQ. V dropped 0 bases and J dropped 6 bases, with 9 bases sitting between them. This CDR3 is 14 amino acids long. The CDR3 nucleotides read TGCGCCAGCAGCTTGGGAGGGGGTGATGAAAAACTGTTTTTT. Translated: CASSLGGGDEKLFF.

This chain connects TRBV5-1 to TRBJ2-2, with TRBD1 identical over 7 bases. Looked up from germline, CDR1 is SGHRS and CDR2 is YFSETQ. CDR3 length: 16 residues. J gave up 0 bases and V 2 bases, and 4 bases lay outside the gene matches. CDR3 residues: CASSLQGFANTGELFF. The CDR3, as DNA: TGCGCCAGCAGCTTACAGGGGTTCGCGAACACCGGGGAGCTGTTTTTT.

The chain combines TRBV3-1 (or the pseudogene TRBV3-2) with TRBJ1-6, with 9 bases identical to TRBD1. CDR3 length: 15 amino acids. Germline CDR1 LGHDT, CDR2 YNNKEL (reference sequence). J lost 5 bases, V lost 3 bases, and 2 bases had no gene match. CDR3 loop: CASSQGQGNNSPLHF. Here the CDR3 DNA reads TGTGCCAGCAGCCAGGGACAGGGCAATAATTCACCCCTCCACTTT.

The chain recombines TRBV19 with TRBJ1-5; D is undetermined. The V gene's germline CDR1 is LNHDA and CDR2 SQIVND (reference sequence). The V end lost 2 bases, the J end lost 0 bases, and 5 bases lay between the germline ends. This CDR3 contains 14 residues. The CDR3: CASSITGSNQPQHF. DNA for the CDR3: TGTGCCAGTAGTATAACGGGTAGCAATCAGCCCCAGCATTTT. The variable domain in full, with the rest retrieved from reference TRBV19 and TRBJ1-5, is DGGITQSPKYLFRKEGQNVTLSCEQNLNHDAMYWYRQDPGQGLRLIYYSQIVNDFQKGDIAEGYSVSREKKESFPLTVTSAQKNPTAFYLCASSITGSNQPQHFGDGTRLSIL.

The CDR3 spells CASSWGSGGTNEKLFF. DNA for the CDR3: TGCGCCAGCAGCTGGGGTTCAGGGGGGACTAATGAAAAACTGTTTTTT. The chain is built from TRBV5-1 and TRBJ1-4; 7 bases agree with TRBD1. This CDR3 spans 16 amino acids. CDR1 SGHRS and CDR2 YFSETQ come from the germline V gene. With V trimmed by 3 bases and J by 2 bases, 7 bases remained unmatched.

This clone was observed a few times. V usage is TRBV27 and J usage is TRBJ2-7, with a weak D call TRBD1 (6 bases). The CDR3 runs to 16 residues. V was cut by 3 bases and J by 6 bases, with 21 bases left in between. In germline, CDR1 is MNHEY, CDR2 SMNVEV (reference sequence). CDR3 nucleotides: TGTGCCAGCAGTTTTTTAAGACAGGATGGTGCGGGCGAGCAGTACTTC. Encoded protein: CASSFLRQDGAGEQYF.

The CDR3: CASSIALYSPWDEQFF. The CDR3 DNA reads TGTGCCAGTAGTATAGCTCTTTACAGCCCGTGGGATGAGCAGTTCTTC. The rearrangement uses TRBV19 and TRBJ2-1; D gene ambiguous. Germline V gene sequence: CDR1 LNHDA, CDR2 SQIVND (reference sequence). CDR3 length: 16 residues. Trimming cost V 1 base and J 8 bases, with 18 bases left between them.

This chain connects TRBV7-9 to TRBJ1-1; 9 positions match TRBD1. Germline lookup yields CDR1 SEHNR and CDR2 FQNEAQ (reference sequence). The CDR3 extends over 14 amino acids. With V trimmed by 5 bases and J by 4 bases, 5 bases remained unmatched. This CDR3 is CASSPGTGSTEAFF. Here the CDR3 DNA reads TGTGCCAGCAGCCCCGGGACAGGGAGCACTGAAGCTTTCTTT.